This TCR beta chain appears in the sequencing data of a study of a mutant IDH1 vaccine in newly diagnosed glioma. Study as a whole: Patients, over weeks 1, 3, 5, 7, 11, 15, 19 and 23, received a total of eight vaccinations.

Time point in this sample: week 23, last vaccination. Each dose delivered 300 ug of mutant IDH1 20-mer peptide subcutaneously with imiquimod. Sequenced by immunoSEQ multiplex PCR; TCRdb stores in-frame clones only, minus some. The sample consists of about 44,000 clones, 75% to 95% of them appearing once. As concerns this clone: Its antigen remains unidentified.

CDR3 length: 16 amino acids. Trimming cost V 5 bases and J 3 bases, with 18 bases left between them. The germline V gene encodes CDR1 SGHTA and CDR2 FQGNSA. V usage is TRBV7-2 and J usage is TRBJ2-3; D gene ambiguous. The origin of this receptor is a man aged 50 to 59 with glioma. Specimen: PBMCs, collected from a glioma patient whose treatment included an IDH1 peptide vaccine. The CDR3 sequence is CASSDRSRGVTDTQYF. DNA for the CDR3: TGTGCCAGCAGCGATCGATCGAGAGGAGTGACAGATACGCAGTATTTT.